Shown below are 28 T cell receptor beta chains from a single sample sequenced in a study of T cell repertoires in cytomegalovirus infection (dated by TCRdb to about 2019). The sample's treatment or condition label, in plain terms: in vitro stimulation with specific CMV peptide epitopes to enrich CMV-specific T cells. Sequencing relied on an Illumina HiSeq 1500. The public sequencing data were trimmed at Q25 with fastp and processed into clonotypes with MiXCR by TCRdb, which kept only in-frame beta chains. Every distinct CDR3 protein forms one entry, paired with its most common genes and DNA. The sample profile shows about half a million distinct CDR3 sequences; 25% to 35% of them were found once. Roughly 15% of the sample is in the top ten clones. The antigens of these receptors remain unknown. The sample consisted of cultured PBMCs, taken from culture after CMV antigen stimulation. The receptor set was obtained from a human donor in good health (CMV status not recorded). Some clones in this sample may be carry-over from other donors' samples.

The chain employs TRBV19 and TRBJ1-1; D perhaps matches TRBD1 (5 bases). Germline V CDR1 and CDR2: LNHDA, SQIVND (reference sequence). The CDR3 covers 13 residues. The ends were cut back, 4 bases at V and 1 base at J, with 7 bases in the middle. The CDR3 DNA reads TGTGCCAGTAGTAATGGGGCGAACACTGAAGCTTTCTTT. Protein product: CASSNGANTEAFF.

The V call is TRBV14, the J call TRBJ2-7, with TRBD2 matching over 16 bases. Germline-derived CDR1 and CDR2 are SGHDN and FVKESK. Unmatched junction bases numbered 8, after V lost 5 bases and J lost 4 bases. This CDR3 contains 17 residues. The CDR3 sequence is CASSKGTSGRARYEQYF. The CDR3 region has the DNA TGTGCCAGCAGCAAGGGGACTAGCGGGAGGGCCAGGTACGAGCAGTACTTC. The full variable domain, in which reference TRBV14 and TRBJ2-7 provide the parts outside the CDR3, is EAGVTQFPSHSVIEKGQTVTLRCDPISGHDNLYWYRRVMGKEIKFLLHFVKESKQDESGMPNNRFLAERTGGTYSTLKVQPAELEDSGVYFCASSKGTSGRARYEQYFGPGTRLTVT.

The genes are TRBV19 and TRBJ2-3, with D tentatively TRBD2 (6 bases). V was cut by 2 bases and J by 2 bases, with 11 bases left in between. CDR3 length: 15 residues. Germline CDR1 is LNHDA and CDR2 is SQIVND (reference sequence). The CDR3 DNA reads TGTGCCAGTAGTATATCGGGACTCCACACAGATACGCAGTATTTT. Its protein is CASSISGLHTDTQYF.

The rearrangement links TRBV7-3 to TRBJ2-3; TRBD1 might be the D (6 bases). Between the trimmed V and J ends, which lost 1 base and 5 bases, there was a span of 13 bases. Germline CDR1 and CDR2: SGHTA and FQGTGA. The length of the CDR3 is 15 residues. The DNA for the CDR3 is TGTGCCAGCAGCTTAAGGGGGCAGACGGGAGATACGCAGTATTTT. This codes for CASSLRGQTGDTQYF.

The chain couples TRBV18 to TRBJ1-2, with D unclear. CDR3 length equals 15 residues. Trimming left V 2 bases short and J 5 bases short, with 15 bases between. Germline V gene lookup returns CDR1 KGHSH and CDR2 LQKENI. CDR3 nucleotides: TGTGCCAGCTCACCATCGGACTCTGGAACGTATGGCTACACCTTC. This sequence encodes CASSPSDSGTYGYTF.

CDR3 in DNA: TGTGCCAGCAGCTTAGCGGGACAGGGGGCCTACGAAAAACTGTTTTTT. This gives the protein CASSLAGQGAYEKLFF. V usage is TRBV7-2 and J usage is TRBJ1-4, with 12 bases fitting TRBD1. Germline-derived CDR1 and CDR2 are SGHTA and FQGNSA. Unmatched junction bases numbered 4, after V lost 0 bases and J lost 8 bases. The CDR3 is 16 residues long.

This clonotype was detected a few times. This chain uses TRBV6-1 with TRBJ2-2, with 10 bases lining up with TRBD2. The germline V gene has CDR1 MNHNS and CDR2 SASEGT. This CDR3 is built from 15 residues. With 2 bases clipped from V and 6 bases from J, the junction kept 3 bases outside the gene matches. Written as DNA, the CDR3 is TGTGCCAGCAGTGAACCCAGCGGGAGGGCCGGGGAGCTGTTTTTT. This translates into CASSEPSGRAGELFF.

On this clonotype: This may be a read error, as it is one base from a much larger clone. V usage is TRBV27 and J usage is TRBJ2-1; D is tentatively TRBD1 or TRBD2 (5 bases each). The length of the CDR3 is 14 residues. CDR1 and CDR2 from the germline V gene are MNHEY and SMNVEV (reference sequence). This CDR3 is CANSYDSGPNEQFF. CDR3 nucleotides: TGTGCCAACAGTTACGATTCGGGGCCCAATGAGCAGTTCTTC.

V gene TRBV4-1 combines with J gene TRBJ2-7, with 7 bases that match TRBD2. The V and J ends lost 1 base and 4 bases, in that order; junction bases with no gene match: 7. Germline CDR1 and CDR2: MGHRA and YSYEKL. There are 15 residues in the CDR3. CDR3 in DNA: TGCGCCAGCAGCCAAGCGTTCGGACTAGGGTACGAGCAGTACGTC. Its translation is CASSQAFGLGYEQYV.

The chain carries TRBV12-3 or TRBV12-4 and TRBJ1-1; 7 bases align to TRBD1. The junction had 3 bases not matched to a gene; V was cut back by 5 bases and J by 6 bases. The CDR3 consists of 12 residues. The CDR3 DNA reads as TGTGCCAGCAGTAAGGGACAGCCTGAAGCTTTCTTT. It is translated as CASSKGQPEAFF.

This clonotype was seen a few times. V and J are TRBV12-3 or TRBV12-4 and TRBJ2-3; the D is unclear. The CDR3 is 10 amino acids. Trimming cost V 11 bases and J 4 bases, with 7 bases left between them. The CDR3 protein is CADPPDTQYF. CDR3 coding DNA: TGTGCCGACCCCCCAGATACGCAGTATTTT.

This clonotype was detected a few times. This chain connects TRBV7-6 to TRBJ2-1; the match to TRBD2 covers 11 bases. CDR3 length equals 16 residues. J lost 7 bases, V lost 5 bases, and 10 bases had no gene match. Per the germline V gene, CDR1 is SGHVS and CDR2 is FNYEAQ. The CDR3 sequence is CASSRPTSGSGNEQFF. The CDR3 DNA is TGTGCCAGCAGCCGCCCAACTAGCGGGAGTGGAAATGAGCAGTTCTTC.

This clonotype was detected only once. This could be a read error, since a much larger clone is one nucleotide away. This sequence joins TRBV11-2 and TRBJ2-3; D is uncertain. The germline V gene encodes CDR1 SGHAT and CDR2 FQNNGV. CDR3 size: 16 residues. Deletions cut 2 bases from V and 6 bases from J, with 18 bases between. The CDR3 region is CASSLSPQCEVDTQYF. The CDR3 DNA reads as TGTGCCAGCAGCTTATCCCCGCAGTGTGAGGTGGATACGCAGTATTTT.

The gene calls are TRBV4-2 and TRBJ2-3; possible D gene TRBD2, 5 bases. The CDR3 is made up of 14 amino acids. V lost 0 bases, J lost 2 bases, and 6 bases lay in between. Germline V gene sequence: CDR1 LGHNA, CDR2 YNFKEQ. CDR3 DNA: TGTGCCAGCAGCCAAGAGGGAGACACAGATACGCAGTATTTT. Residues: CASSQEGDTDTQYF.

This clonotype was observed a handful of times. V gene TRBV7-8 combines with J gene TRBJ2-1; unclear D gene. The CDR3 has 13 residues. Germline V gene lookup returns CDR1 SGHVS and CDR2 FQNEAQ. V lost 3 bases, J lost 5 bases, and 8 bases lay in between. The CDR3 here is CASSLNIHNEQFF. The CDR3 DNA follows: TGTGCCAGCAGCTTGAACATACACAATGAGCAGTTCTTC.

The genes are TRBV7-3 and TRBJ1-2; TRBD1 agrees at 11 bases. The V gene end was trimmed by 5 bases and the J gene end by 4 bases; junction bases not matched to a gene: 6. This CDR3 is 15 amino acids long. CDR1 is SGHTA and CDR2 is FQGTGA in the germline V gene. The CDR3 reads CASSLVGQGGYGYTF. For the CDR3, the DNA is TGTGCCAGCAGCCTGGTGGGACAGGGGGGCTATGGCTACACCTTC.

This clonotype was seen a few times. The chain has TRBV28 and TRBJ2-7; tentative D call: TRBD2 (5 bases). V lost 3 bases to trimming and J lost 3 bases, with 12 bases between them. Germline CDR1 reads MDHEN; CDR2 reads SYDVKM. The CDR3 has 14 amino acids. As DNA, the CDR3 is TGTGCCAGCAGTTTTGTGGGAGCCGGCTACGAGCAGTACTTC. Its translation: CASSFVGAGYEQYF.

The chain links TRBV6-5 to TRBJ2-1; TRBD2 agrees at 12 bases. Looked up from germline, CDR1 is MNHEY and CDR2 is SVGAGI. Unmatched junction bases numbered 7, after V lost 6 bases and J lost 7 bases. CDR3 size: 15 residues. CDR3 DNA: TGTGCCAGCAGGTCGACTAGCGGGAGAGAGAATGAGCAGTTCTTC. It codes for CASRSTSGRENEQFF.

This clonotype was picked up many times. The J gene is TRBJ2-5, the V gene TRBV11-2; D call uncertain. This CDR3 has 15 amino acids. Germline loops: CDR1 SGHAT, CDR2 FQNNGV. The ends were cut back, 1 base at V and 0 bases at J, with 9 bases in the middle. CDR3 amino acids: CASSLVPRNQETQYF. The CDR3 DNA is TGTGCCAGCAGCTTAGTCCCCAGGAACCAAGAGACCCAGTACTTC.

The J gene is TRBJ2-1, the V gene TRBV11-3; 9 bases are shared with TRBD1. The CDR3 covers 12 residues. With 2 bases clipped from V and 12 bases from J, the junction kept 2 bases outside the gene matches. Per the germline V gene, CDR1 is SGHNT and CDR2 is YENEEA. The CDR3 is CASSLTGGMQFF. CDR3 nucleotide sequence: TGTGCCAGCAGCTTAACAGGGGGCATGCAGTTCTTC. Drawing the rest from reference TRBV11-3 and TRBJ2-1, the complete variable domain is EAGVVQSPRYKIIEKKQPVAFWCNPISGHNTLYWYLQNLGQGPELLIRYENEEAVDDSQLPKDRFSAERLKGVDSTLKIQPAELGDSAVYLCASSLTGGMQFFGPGTRLTVL.

V gene TRBV19 combines with J gene TRBJ1-5, with 9 bases identical to TRBD1. J lost 2 bases, V lost 9 bases, and 2 bases had no gene match. The germline gives CDR1 LNHDA, CDR2 SQIVND (reference sequence). This CDR3 has 13 amino acids. CDR3 nucleotide sequence: TGTGCCAGCAGGGACAGGGGCAATCAGCCCCAGCATTTT. Its protein product is CASRDRGNQPQHF.

The table lists this clonotype with many counts. The chain couples TRBV7-8 to TRBJ1-5; possible D gene TRBD1, 5 bases. Trimming took 5 bases from V and 4 from J, leaving 15 bases between them. Per germline, CDR1 SGHVS and CDR2 FQNEAQ. The CDR3 is made up of 15 amino acids. The CDR3 DNA is TGTGCCAGCAGCAGGGATAGGGGAGTAAATCAGCCCCAGCATTTT. Protein product: CASSRDRGVNQPQHF. The full variable domain, its missing parts supplied by reference TRBV7-8 and TRBJ1-5, is GAGVSQSPRYKVAKRGQDVALRCDPISGHVSLFWYQQALGQGPEFLTYFQNEAQLDKSGLPSDRFFAERPEGSVSTLKIQRTQQEDSAVYLCASSRDRGVNQPQHFGDGTRLSIL.

This chain uses TRBV18 with TRBJ1-2; D gene ambiguous. V was shortened by 2 bases and J by 5 bases, with 9 bases between the two germline ends. Per the germline V gene, CDR1 is KGHSH and CDR2 is LQKENI. The CDR3 has 13 amino acids. The CDR3 DNA follows: TGTGCCAGCTCACCATCTGTTGATTATGGCTACACCTTC. This codes for CASSPSVDYGYTF.

This clonotype was seen ten or more times. This chain links TRBV7-2 with TRBJ1-4, with D uncertain. Trimming shortened V by 6 bases and J by 7 bases, and 12 bases separated the two germline ends. This CDR3 region has 13 residues. Germline lookup yields CDR1 SGHTA and CDR2 FQGNSA. This CDR3 is CASSSLNSEKLFF. In DNA form, the CDR3 reads TGTGCCAGCAGTTCCCTAAATAGTGAAAAACTGTTTTTT.

This clonotype was recorded a few times. This chain connects TRBV25-1 to TRBJ1-2; no reliable D call. Looked up from germline, CDR1 is MGHDK and CDR2 is SYGVNS. The germline V and J ends were trimmed by 0 bases and 5 bases, with 13 bases remaining between them. The length of the CDR3 is 15 residues. For the CDR3, the DNA is TGTGCCAGCAGTGAATACACAGTGAGACCTTATGGCTACACCTTC. This gives the protein CASSEYTVRPYGYTF.

V gene TRBV29-1 combines with J gene TRBJ2-7; unclear D gene. V gave up 2 bases and J gave up 7 bases, with 9 bases separating them. Per germline, CDR1 SQVTM and CDR2 ANQGSEA. The CDR3 runs to 11 residues. The CDR3 loop reads CSVELVGEQYV. CDR3 sequence (DNA): TGCAGCGTTGAATTGGTGGGGGAGCAGTACGTC.

This rearrangement joins TRBV7-8 to TRBJ2-1; 7 bases fit TRBD2. The germline V gene encodes CDR1 SGHVS and CDR2 FQNEAQ. V lost 3 bases to trimming and J lost 3 bases; unmatched junction nucleotides: 8. The CDR3 spans 16 residues. This CDR3 is CASSFLAAQGYNEQFF. For the CDR3, the DNA is TGTGCCAGCAGCTTCCTAGCGGCCCAGGGCTACAATGAGCAGTTCTTC.

This chain links TRBV7-9 with TRBJ2-5; 9 nucleotides line up with TRBD1. This CDR3 is 15 amino acids long. V dropped 7 bases and J dropped 5; count of bases not matched to a gene: 11. CDR1 SEHNR and CDR2 FQNEAQ come from the germline V gene (reference sequence). CDR3 protein: CASTSRDRDSETQYF. The CDR3 nucleotides are TGTGCCAGCACCAGCCGGGACAGGGATAGTGAGACCCAGTACTTC.